These 25 T cell receptor beta chains were all obtained from the same sample, sequenced in a study of Ad26.COV2.S vaccination and SARS-CoV-2 variants (dated by TCRdb to the early 2020s). Preparation of the library involved the immunoSEQ multiplex PCR assay. TCRdb carries this immuneACCESS record with in-frame sequences only. Its versions omit some clonotypes, under half of them owing to an unresolved V gene in the studies checked, with the rest unexplained. The sample yields a few hundred thousand clones; about four fifths were counted once. In total, the top ten clones hold nearly 7.5% of the sample. Sample treatment or condition, as interpreted from the label and publication: 19 received Ad26.COV2.S at low or high dose, single or two shots; about five received placebo; per-sample allocation not given. Repertoires of vaccine and placebo recipients were sequenced from samples collected on day 63 after the first injection.

Sequenced material: peripheral blood, taken in a trial of Ad26.COV2.S vaccine versus placebo. The receptor source for this set is a person between 18 and 59 years old who received the Ad26.COV2.S COVID-19 vaccine or a placebo.

The chain is built from TRBV2 and TRBJ2-3; 7 bases are shared with TRBD2. CDR3 length: 13 amino acids. Germline V CDR1 and CDR2: SNHLY, FYNNEI. V lost 8 bases, J lost 5 bases, and 7 bases stayed unmatched. The CDR3 reads CASCQRGGDTQYF. The CDR3 DNA reads as TGTGCCAGCTGCCAGCGGGGCGGAGATACGCAGTATTTT.

The rearrangement joins TRBV5-1 to TRBJ2-7; 9 bases map to TRBD1. CDR3 length: 15 amino acids. The trim removed 5 bases at V and 4 bases at J, leaving 10 bases unmatched. Germline CDR1 is SGHRS and CDR2 is YFSETQ. This chain's CDR3 is CASSPRGTGYYEQYF. In DNA, the CDR3 is TGCGCCAGCAGTCCCCGAGGGACAGGGTATTACGAGCAGTACTTC.

The chain is built from TRBV7-9 and TRBJ1-2, with 8 nucleotides matching TRBD1. Germline V CDR1 and CDR2: SEHNR, FQNEAQ (reference sequence). J was trimmed by 3 bases and V by 1 base; bases with no gene match: 7. The CDR3 consists of 16 residues. The CDR3 spells CASSLGTGTGYYGYTF. The CDR3 DNA follows: TGTGCCAGCAGCTTAGGGACAGGGACTGGATACTATGGCTACACCTTC. Full variable domain (remainder filled in from reference TRBV7-9 and TRBJ1-2): DTGVSQNPRHKITKRGQNVTFRCDPISEHNRLYWYRQTLGQGPEFLTYFQNEAQLEKSRLLSDRFSAERPKGSFSTLEIQRTEQGDSAMYLCASSLGTGTGYYGYTFGSGTRLTVV.

This chain uses TRBV19 with TRBJ1-1; tentatively, D is TRBD1 (5 bases). This CDR3 contains 12 residues. CDR1 is LNHDA and CDR2 is SQIVND in the germline V gene (reference sequence). V was cut by 6 bases and J by 6 bases, with 11 bases left in between. The CDR3 DNA reads as TGTGCCAGTAGCCCCAGGGAGCCTGAAGCTTTCTTT. As protein: CASSPREPEAFF.

The chain links TRBV5-1 to TRBJ1-1; the D gene is possibly TRBD1 (5 bases). CDR1 SGHRS and CDR2 YFSETQ come from the germline V gene. CDR3 length: 13 residues. The germline V and J ends were trimmed by 0 bases and 4 bases, with 7 bases remaining between them. The CDR3, as DNA: TGCGCCAGCAGCTTGGGCGGGGCCACTGAAGCTTTCTTT. Translating it yields CASSLGGATEAFF. The full variable domain, in which reference TRBV5-1 and TRBJ1-1 provide the parts outside the CDR3, is KAGVTQTPRYLIKTRGQQVTLSCSPISGHRSVSWYQQTPGQGLQFLFEYFSETQRNKGNFPGRFSGRQFSNSRSEMNVSTLELGDSALYLCASSLGGATEAFFGQGTRLTVV.

The chain links TRBV5-1 to TRBJ2-5; TRBD2 matches 8 bases. The ends lost 9 bases at V and 7 bases at J; junction bases unmatched: 8. CDR1 is SGHRS and CDR2 is YFSETQ in the germline V gene. The CDR3 contains 12 residues. The CDR3 bases are TGCGCCACCCGGGGGGGGCCGGGGACCCAGTACTTC. It encodes CATRGGPGTQYF.

The chain links TRBV18 to TRBJ1-2, with D tentatively TRBD1 (6 bases). The CDR3 has 15 amino acids. Trimming removed 1 base from V and 8 bases from J, with 17 bases in between. Looked up from germline, CDR1 is KGHSH and CDR2 is LQKENI. CDR3 residues: CASSPLLGGGDGYTF. CDR3 DNA sequence: TGTGCCAGCTCACCACTCCTCGGGGGGGGCGACGGCTACACCTTC. Combining the CDR3 with reference TRBV18 and TRBJ1-2 gives the whole variable domain NAGVMQNPRHLVRRRGQEARLRCSPMKGHSHVYWYRQLPEEGLKFMVYLQKENIIDESGMPKERFSAEFPKEGPSILRIQQVVRGDSAAYFCASSPLLGGGDGYTFGSGTRLTVV.

This clone was found once. The gene calls are TRBV6-5 and TRBJ1-2; TRBD1 is a possible D gene (5 bases). The V end lost 4 bases, the J end lost 7 bases, and 19 bases lay between the germline ends. Germline assignment: CDR1 MNHEY and CDR2 SVGAGI. The CDR3 covers 15 residues. The CDR3 DNA reads TGTGCCAGCAGTTTTAGGAGGCAGGGAGAGGCTGGCTACACCTTC. Amino acid sequence: CASSFRRQGEAGYTF.

The chain combines TRBV18 with TRBJ1-2; D ambiguous. CDR1 and CDR2 (germline): KGHSH, LQKENI. This CDR3 is 14 amino acids long. V was shortened by 5 bases and J by 8 bases, with 18 bases between the two germline ends. The CDR3, as DNA: TGTGCCAGCTCAGCGACACTAATTTCGGAAGGCTACACCTTC. This encodes CASSATLISEGYTF.

This clone was counted a few times. The chain employs TRBV6-4 and TRBJ1-2; possible D gene TRBD1, 5 bases. Germline CDR1 is MRHNA and CDR2 is SNTAGT. Trimming shortened V by 3 bases and J by 2 bases, and 7 bases separated the two germline ends. CDR3 length: 13 residues. Written as DNA, the CDR3 is TGTGCCAGCAGTGAAGGGGACAACTATGGCTACACCTTC. Translated, it gives CASSEGDNYGYTF.

The V call is TRBV19, the J call TRBJ1-2; D is possibly TRBD1 (5 bases). The germline CDR1 and CDR2 sequences are LNHDA and SQIVND (reference sequence). Between the trimmed V and J ends, which lost 5 bases and 2 bases, there was a span of 12 bases. This CDR3 contains 14 residues. The CDR3 DNA follows: TGTGCCAGTAGTCTGGACAACTCCAACTATGGCTACACCTTC. As protein: CASSLDNSNYGYTF.

V gene TRBV19 combines with J gene TRBJ1-5; no definite D call. Looked up from germline, CDR1 is LNHDA and CDR2 is SQIVND (reference sequence). Trimming removed 3 bases at V and 0 bases at J, with 18 bases between. This CDR3 is built from 18 residues. CDR3 amino acids: CASSIRLGVWDSNQPQHF. For the CDR3, the DNA is TGTGCCAGTAGTATTCGTTTAGGAGTTTGGGATAGCAATCAGCCCCAGCATTTT.

The rearrangement links TRBV10-1 to TRBJ1-5; 7 bases are shared with TRBD1. V dropped 9 bases and J dropped 0; count of bases not matched to a gene: 20. This CDR3 contains 19 residues. Germline values: CDR1 WNHNN, CDR2 SYGVQD (reference sequence). CDR3 residues: CARDPGQTKQGDSNQPQHF. CDR3 coding DNA: TGCGCCAGGGACCCGGGACAGACTAAACAGGGAGATAGCAATCAGCCCCAGCATTTT.

Remarks on this clone: This CDR3 is also generated by other DNA sequences in the sample. V gene TRBV19 combines with J gene TRBJ1-2; no reliable D call. V lost 1 base and J lost 3, with 9 bases in between. This CDR3 region has 14 residues. The germline V gene has CDR1 LNHDA and CDR2 SQIVND (reference sequence). The CDR3, as DNA: TGTGCCAGTAGTATAGTGGGCAGTTACTATGGCTACACCTTC. As protein: CASSIVGSYYGYTF. Full variable domain (missing parts from reference TRBV19 and TRBJ1-2): DGGITQSPKYLFRKEGQNVTLSCEQNLNHDAMYWYRQDPGQGLRLIYYSQIVNDFQKGDIAEGYSVSREKKESFPLTVTSAQKNPTAFYLCASSIVGSYYGYTFGSGTRLTVV.

The chain uses TRBV6-5 and TRBJ1-2; the match to TRBD1 covers 7 bases. CDR3 length: 15 residues. Per the germline V gene, CDR1 is MNHEY and CDR2 is SVGAGI. V trimming: 0 bases; J trimming: 4 bases; junction bases outside the gene matches: 5. This chain's CDR3 is CASSYSGTAVYGYTF. The CDR3 DNA sequence: TGTGCCAGCAGTTACTCGGGGACAGCAGTCTATGGCTACACCTTC.

CDR3 protein: CASSLETGTDTQYF. The CDR3 region has the DNA TGTGCCAGCAGCTTAGAGACAGGGACAGATACGCAGTATTTT. J is TRBJ2-3 and V is TRBV7-2; 7 bases match TRBD1. Trimming cost V 1 base and J 3 bases; bases outside gene matches: 1. The CDR3 has 14 amino acids. The germline gives CDR1 SGHTA, CDR2 FQGNSA.

The chain has TRBV6-1 and TRBJ1-5, with D perhaps matching TRBD1 (5 bases). From germline, CDR1 is MNHNS and CDR2 SASEGT. CDR3 size: 16 residues. Trimming shortened V by 1 base and J by 6 bases, and 16 bases separated the two germline ends. For the CDR3, the DNA is TGTGCCAGCAGTGAAGAATTGGGGGACCCGAGTCAGCCCCAGCATTTT. It specifies CASSEELGDPSQPQHF.

The chain links TRBV6-5 to TRBJ1-5; 11 bases match TRBD1. This CDR3 spans 14 amino acids. V lost 10 bases, J lost 7 bases, and 9 bases stayed unmatched. Germline V gene lookup returns CDR1 MNHEY and CDR2 SVGAGI. CDR3 nucleotides: TGTGCCATTCGGACAGGGGGCGCGGGCCAGCCCCAGCATTTT. Translation gives CAIRTGGAGQPQHF.

The chain carries TRBV29-1 and TRBJ2-5, with TRBD1 matching over 7 bases. With V trimmed by 4 bases and J by 5 bases, 4 bases remained unmatched. CDR3 length: 12 residues. CDR1 SQVTM and CDR2 ANQGSEA come from the germline V gene. CDR3 sequence: CSVVQGGETQYF. The CDR3 bases are TGCAGCGTTGTACAAGGGGGCGAGACCCAGTACTTC.

The chain links TRBV5-4 to TRBJ1-2; no clear D. The germline V and J ends were trimmed by 4 bases and 4 bases, with 17 bases remaining between them. In germline, CDR1 is SGHNT, CDR2 YYREEE (reference sequence). The CDR3 has 15 amino acids. The CDR3 coding sequence is TGTGCCAGCAGCCTTCGGGTAGCTGCCCCCTATGGCTACACCTTC. Translating gives CASSLRVAAPYGYTF. The entire variable domain, with the rest obtained from reference TRBV5-4 and TRBJ1-2, is as follows: ETGVTQSPTHLIKTRGQQVTLRCSSQSGHNTVSWYQQALGQGPQFIFQYYREEENGRGNFPPRFSGLQFPNYSSELNVNALELDDSALYLCASSLRVAAPYGYTFGSGTRLTVV.

This chain links TRBV5-1 with TRBJ2-5, with TRBD2 identical over 14 bases. J lost 5 bases, V lost 4 bases, and 10 bases had no gene match. The CDR3 has 17 residues. Germline CDR1 and CDR2: SGHRS and YFSETQ. The CDR3 sequence is CASSPPGLAGVRETQYF. The CDR3 DNA reads TGCGCCAGCAGCCCCCCGGGACTAGCGGGAGTAAGGGAGACCCAGTACTTC.

This chain uses TRBV7-6 with TRBJ2-7, with no clear D. V lost 2 bases, J lost 1 base, and 12 bases lay in between. The CDR3 loop spans 15 amino acids. The germline V gene encodes CDR1 SGHVS and CDR2 FNYEAQ. Written as DNA, the CDR3 is TGTGCCAGCAGCTTAATCACAGCTCCTTCCTACGAGCAGTACTTC. This gives the protein CASSLITAPSYEQYF.

V gene TRBV10-3 combines with J gene TRBJ1-6; maybe TRBD1 (5 bases). This CDR3 is 13 amino acids long. V was cut by 6 bases and J by 5 bases, with 8 bases left in between. In germline, CDR1 is ENHRY, CDR2 SYGVKD. The CDR3: CAIRLGDNSPLHF. CDR3 sequence (DNA): TGTGCCATCAGATTGGGGGATAATTCACCCCTCCACTTT.

With regard to this clone: Sequence at one end of the junction differs from germline and may be a read error. The chain links TRBV2 to TRBJ2-3, with 9 bases lining up with TRBD2. Per the germline V gene, CDR1 is SNHLY and CDR2 is FYNNEI. CDR3 length equals 15 residues. Here the CDR3 DNA reads TGTGCCAGCAGTGAATATAGCGGGGGCACGGATACGCAGTATTTT. It is translated as CASSEYSGGTDTQYF.

The chain joins TRBV7-2 to TRBJ2-1, with 13 bases identical to TRBD2. The CDR3 has 14 amino acids. Losses at the gene ends were 3 bases for V and 12 bases for J; bases not matched to a gene: 5. Germline V CDR1 and CDR2: SGHTA, FQGNSA. The CDR3 region has the DNA TGTGCCAGCAGCTTTAAGGGACTAGCGGGGCGGCAGTTCTTC. As protein: CASSFKGLAGRQFF.